This T cell receptor (beta chain) was documented in a study of cytomegalovirus exposure and HLA in healthy donors. Study findings and constraints: The authors later found TCR association rates varying by HLA locus, with DRB1 most and HLA-C fewest.

Per the germline V gene, CDR1 is KGHSH and CDR2 is LQKENI. The CDR3 loop spans 16 amino acids. With V trimmed by 5 bases and J by 2 bases, 8 bases remained unmatched. The PCR had 60 Vbeta and 13 Jbeta primers. Sequencing was performed with immunoSEQ multiplex PCR; in TCRdb, only in-frame clones are kept and a portion is missing. The repertoire has around 190,000 clones, about four fifths of them found once; the top ten carry around 2.6%. As for this clone: The antigen remains undetermined.

The specimen was PBMCs. The chain joins TRBV18 to TRBJ1-5; 8 nucleotides match TRBD1. The sequence was obtained from a female donor in good health and CMV-seronegative. CDR3 loop: CASSSGQGAGNQPQHF. CDR3 bases: TGTGCCAGCTCATCAGGACAGGGAGCGGGCAATCAGCCCCAGCATTTT.